This TCR beta chain was sequenced during a study of blood T cells in healthy people across ages. Every sample had a minimum of 6.5 million PBMCs isolated. Using a J-beta primer mix together with a sample-barcoded 5' primer, a second PCR was run for roughly 6 to 12 cycles. MiXCR was run by TCRdb on the 5' RACE reads, yielding one entry per CDR3 protein. The table shows some 850,000 distinct CDR3 sequences, with more than 25% occurring only once. The CDR3 length is 14 residues. Trimming removed 4 bases at V and 3 bases at J, with 12 bases between. CDR1 is SGHVS, CDR2 FNYEAQ, per germline. This sample was shared with a second study, whose subject was T cells of mothers and their children. This second study says: Related mother-child pairs shared slightly more overlap than unrelated pairs, but the difference was non-significant. None of the identified T cell clones proved to be persistent microchimeric clones.

The sequence came from a boy younger than 18 in good health. Sequencing was performed on blood. V usage is TRBV7-6 and J usage is TRBJ1-1; TRBD1 might be the D (6 bases). The chain's CDR3 is CASSSRGYDTEAFF. In DNA, the CDR3 is TGTGCCAGCAGCTCCAGGGGTTACGACACTGAAGCTTTCTTT.